This T cell receptor beta chain was captured in a study of T-cell reconstitution after alpha-beta-depleted transplantation in children. As it was prepared, the TCRbeta library received unique molecular identifiers. TCRdb reprocessed the PCR reads with MiXCR, giving one entry per CDR3 protein. The profile shows about 270,000 distinct CDR3 sequences, approximately 9.6% of them singletons. This sequence was found in a human donor who donated a stem cell graft to a child with SCID. Sequenced here: PBMCs from the stem cell graft donor, sampled from the stem cell graft.

CDR3 loop: CASSFLAGLAYEQYF. The CDR3 nucleotides read TGTGCCAGCAGTTTTTTGGCGGGACTTGCCTACGAGCAGTACTTC. The genes are TRBV28 and TRBJ2-7; D possibly corresponds to TRBD2 (6 bases). This CDR3 has 15 amino acids. V was trimmed by 3 bases and J by 2 bases, leaving 14 bases between them. The V gene's germline CDR1 is MDHEN and CDR2 SYDVKM.